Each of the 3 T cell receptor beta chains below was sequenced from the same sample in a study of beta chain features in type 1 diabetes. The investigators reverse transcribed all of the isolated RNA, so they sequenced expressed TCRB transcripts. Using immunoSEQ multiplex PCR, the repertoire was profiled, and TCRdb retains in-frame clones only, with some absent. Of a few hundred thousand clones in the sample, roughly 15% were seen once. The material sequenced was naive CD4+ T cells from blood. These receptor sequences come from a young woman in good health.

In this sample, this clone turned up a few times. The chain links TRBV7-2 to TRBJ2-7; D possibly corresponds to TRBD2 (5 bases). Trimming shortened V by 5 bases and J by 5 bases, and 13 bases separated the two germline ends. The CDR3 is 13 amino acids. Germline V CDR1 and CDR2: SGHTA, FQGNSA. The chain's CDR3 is CASSRGPDNEQYF. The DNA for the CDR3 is TGTGCCAGCAGCCGAGGGCCAGATAACGAGCAGTACTTC.

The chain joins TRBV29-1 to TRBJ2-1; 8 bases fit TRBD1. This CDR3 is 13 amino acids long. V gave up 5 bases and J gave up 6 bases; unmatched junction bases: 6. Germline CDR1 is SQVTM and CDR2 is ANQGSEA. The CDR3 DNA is TGCAGCGTTCGCCAGGGGGCCGTCAATGAGCAGTTCTTC. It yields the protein CSVRQGAVNEQFF.

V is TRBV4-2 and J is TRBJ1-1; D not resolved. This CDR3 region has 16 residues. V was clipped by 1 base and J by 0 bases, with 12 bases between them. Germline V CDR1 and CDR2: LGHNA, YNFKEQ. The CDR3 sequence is CASSQVRGSMNTEAFF. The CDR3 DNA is TGTGCCAGCAGCCAAGTCCGTGGCAGTATGAACACTGAAGCTTTCTTT.